The T cell receptor beta chain described here comes from a study of breast tumors, draining lymph nodes, adjacent tissues. General study points: Compared with lymph nodes, tumors were less diverse; compared with nontumor tissue, more.

Per the germline V gene, CDR1 is SNHLY and CDR2 is FYNNEI. V lost 6 bases and J 3 bases, leaving 14 bases between the germline ends. This CDR3 contains 15 residues. This clonotype has ten or more counts. Its antigen is currently unknown. Axillary draining lymph nodes of breast cancer patients supplied the node samples. TCRdb recomputed calls from the multiplex PCR reads with MiXCR, one row per CDR3 protein. The table records about 130,000 distinct CDR3 sequences, 15% to 20% of them present only once. This rearrangement joins TRBV2 to TRBJ1-4; no definite D call. The receptor was derived from a female donor with breast cancer. Some clones in this sample may be carry-over from other donors' samples. Material for sequencing was axillary lymph node tissue. The CDR3, as DNA: TGTGCCAGCAGGCCCAGCACGATCTCTAATGAAAAACTGTTTTTT. Residues: CASRPSTISNEKLFF.